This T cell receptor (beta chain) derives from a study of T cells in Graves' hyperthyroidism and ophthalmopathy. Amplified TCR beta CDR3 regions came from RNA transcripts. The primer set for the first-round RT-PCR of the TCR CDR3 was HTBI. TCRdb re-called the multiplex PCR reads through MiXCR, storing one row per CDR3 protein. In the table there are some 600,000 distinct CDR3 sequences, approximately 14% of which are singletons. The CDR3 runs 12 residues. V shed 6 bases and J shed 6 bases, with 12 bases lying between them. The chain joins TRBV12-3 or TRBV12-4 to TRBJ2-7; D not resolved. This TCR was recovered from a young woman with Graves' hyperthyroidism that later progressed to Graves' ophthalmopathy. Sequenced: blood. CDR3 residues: CASRLASCEQYF. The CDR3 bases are TGTGCCAGCAGACTGGCCAGCTGCGAGCAGTACTTC.